This T cell receptor (beta chain) was documented in a study of blood T cell repertoires in COVID-19 (dated by TCRdb to the early 2020s). The study in broad terms: The collaborator samples originated in the United States, Italy and Spain and spanned the acute and convalescent phases of COVID-19. The repertoires were released in a freely available public database meant as a resource for research on the immune response to SARS-CoV-2. Samples were obtained from the ongoing ImmuneRACE study (first 160 participants) and from 950 to 1,500 subjects provided by 6 global collaborators. Where available, HLA class I and class II types were taken from metadata supplied by the sample provider and were not determined by assay-based typing. Nearly every sample came with metadata listing a de-identified subject ID, COVID-19 status, age in years and sex. The material from the prospective study consisted of cDNA or gDNA derived from T cells, B-cell-depleted T cells, or PBMCs. The dataset comprised deeply sampled blood TCRbeta repertoires from subjects exposed to, actively infected with, or recovered from COVID-19.

To note about this clone: Its binding antigen is unknown. No base quality information exists; no much larger clone differs at one position.

Trimming at the junction amounts to 3 bases on V and 6 bases on J, and the germline ends lie 15 bases apart. The CDR3 has 16 amino acids, counting the end cysteine and phenylalanine. Only the CDR3 part of the read is kept: 48 bases, read in frame from the first base. The germline V gene provides CDR1 MNHGY and CDR2 SVAAGI. Broad study findings and their caveats: The quantity of clinical and demographic metadata differed by source and by participant and was supplied without curation.

The immunoSEQ Assay, a bias-controlled multiplex PCR, was used to amplify TCRbeta CDR3 regions from genomic DNA. Under the source paper's analysis protocol: The number of nucleated cells in each sample was estimated by amplification of reference gene primers within the assay. Sequence reads were collapsed and filtered to measure the absolute abundance of every unique TCRbeta CDR3 rearrangement. Productive Simpson clonality was computed per sample as the square root of Simpson's diversity index over productive rearrangements. Here the immuneACCESS table is served through TCRdb, limited to in-frame sequences with V and J called. Missing clones are a known gap in these copies; in checked studies unresolved V genes cover under half, and the rest lacks a known reason. V and J calls and clone size follow that table, whereas D and trimming were derived from the DNA. The table for this sample lists roughly 120,000 clones; less than 85% of them were counted only once. Less than 4% of the sample goes to the ten largest clones.

Collaborating institutions collected whole blood in K2EDTA tubes following their own protocols. For TCRbeta analysis, collaborator samples were shipped as frozen whole blood, as isolated PBMCs, or as DNA extracted from either sample type. The clonotype was recovered from a woman aged 80 or older with acute or convalescent COVID-19. This sequence uses TRBV6-9 and TRBJ1-6; the D gene is perhaps TRBD1, on 5 matching bases. Sequenced: peripheral blood. The base sequence is TGTGCCAGCAGTTACCCCCGCAGGGCTTGTAATTCACCCCTCCACTTT. Translated, it gives CASSYPRRACNSPLHF.